Each of the 15 T cell receptor beta chains below was sequenced from the same sample in a study of human T cells and chemical hapten exposure. Time point meaning: patch test 3, about 24 weeks after DPC sensitization. Treatment denoted: therapeutic diphenylcyclopropenone sensitization with weekly scalp DPC. TCRdb reprocessed the RACE reads via MiXCR and lists one record per CDR3 protein. The repertoire has about 200,000 distinct CDR3 sequences, about 25% of them found once; the top ten carry under 2.5%. The source was whole blood, collected in connection with sensitization to the hapten diphenylcyclopropenone (DPC). The receptors come from a woman between 40 and 50 years old with alopecia areata. Some clones in this sample may be carry-over from other donors' samples.

The chain couples TRBV7-9 to TRBJ1-2, with D possibly matching TRBD1 (5 bases). This CDR3 contains 15 residues. The germline gives CDR1 SEHNR, CDR2 FQNEAQ (reference sequence). V dropped 1 base and J dropped 4 bases, with 13 bases sitting between them. The CDR3 bases are TGTGCCAGCAGCTTAGAGGGAGGGGTTAGCTATGGCTACACCTTC. It encodes CASSLEGGVSYGYTF.

A few counts support this clonotype. V and J are TRBV5-6 and TRBJ2-7; tentative D call: TRBD1 (6 bases). Deletions cut 1 base from V and 7 bases from J, with 6 bases between. The length of the CDR3 is 11 residues. Germline CDR1 reads SGHDT; CDR2 reads YYEEEE. The CDR3: CASSLTGEQYF. CDR3 in DNA: TGTGCCAGCAGCTTGACAGGGGAGCAGTACTTC.

The chain joins TRBV20-1 to TRBJ2-7; a possible D gene is TRBD2 (6 bases). V lost 6 bases, J lost 6 bases, and 15 bases lay in between. CDR3 length equals 12 residues. Germline lookup yields CDR1 DFQATT and CDR2 SNEGSKA (reference sequence). The DNA for the CDR3 is TGCAGTGCCTTCAGCGGGTCTCCCGAGCAGTACTTC. This encodes CSAFSGSPEQYF.

This clonotype showed up many times. The chain has TRBV11-2 and TRBJ2-7; D not resolved. CDR3 length: 13 residues. V was trimmed by 0 bases and J by 6 bases, leaving 9 bases between them. CDR1 and CDR2 from the germline V gene are SGHAT and FQNNGV. CDR3 DNA: TGTGCCAGCAGCTTAGAATCAGGAAGCGAGCAGTACTTC. Encoded protein: CASSLESGSEQYF.

The sample holds a few counts of this clonotype. This sequence joins TRBV28 and TRBJ1-2; D not resolved. The CDR3 totals 15 residues. CDR1 and CDR2 from the germline V gene are MDHEN and SYDVKM. V was shortened by 3 bases and J by 2 bases, with 13 bases between the two germline ends. Written as DNA, the CDR3 is TGTGCCAGCAGTTTGAGATCTCGCAGGAACTATGGCTACACCTTC. Protein product: CASSLRSRRNYGYTF.

The chain carries TRBV6-1 and TRBJ1-1; 8 nucleotides line up with TRBD1. The germline CDR1 and CDR2 sequences are MNHNS and SASEGT. V lost 5 bases and J lost 6; bases outside the gene matches: 11. The CDR3 totals 15 residues. CDR3 bases: TGTGCCAGCAGTCTGCGACAGGGGATGGGCGCTGAAGCTTTCTTT. This translates into CASSLRQGMGAEAFF.

This clonotype has just a few counts. V gene TRBV6-5 combines with J gene TRBJ2-1; TRBD2 matches at 12 bases. The CDR3 covers 16 residues. Germline trimming cut 0 bases from V and 4 bases from J; bases unmatched to any gene: 1. The germline V gene encodes CDR1 MNHEY and CDR2 SVGAGI. CDR3 amino acids: CASSYSLAGGYNEQFF. CDR3 DNA sequence: TGTGCCAGCAGTTACTCGCTAGCGGGAGGGTACAATGAGCAGTTCTTC.

In regard to this clonotype: Given a much more abundant clone one base away, this may be a read error. The J gene is TRBJ1-1, the V gene TRBV30; D possibly corresponds to TRBD1 (6 bases). Germline CDR1 and CDR2: GTSNPN and SVGIG (reference sequence). The CDR3 spans 12 residues. The CDR3 sequence: CSWGARITEAFF. The CDR3 nucleotides are TGTTCCTGGGGGGCGAGGATCACTGAAGCTTTCTTT.

V usage is TRBV20-1 and J usage is TRBJ2-7; no reliable D call. This CDR3 is built from 11 residues. Germline V lookup: CDR1 DFQATT, CDR2 SNEGSKA (reference sequence). Between the trimmed V and J ends, which lost 6 bases and 3 bases, there was a span of 9 bases. DNA of the CDR3: TGCAGTGCCTTGAAGGGCTACGAGCAGTACTTC. Translation: CSALKGYEQYF.

In this sample, this clonotype turned up a few times. The V call is TRBV7-2, the J call TRBJ2-5; D gene uncertain. In germline, CDR1 is SGHTA, CDR2 FQGNSA. The germline V and J ends were trimmed by 5 bases and 2 bases, with 6 bases remaining between them. The CDR3 length is 12 residues. The DNA for the CDR3 is TGTGCCAGCAGCCGACGTCAAGAGACCCAGTACTTC. Encoded protein: CASSRRQETQYF. The entire variable domain, with the rest obtained from reference TRBV7-2 and TRBJ2-5, is as follows: GAGVSQSPSNKVTEKGKDVELRCDPISGHTALYWYRQSLGQGLEFLIYFQGNSAPDKSGLPSDRFSAERTGGSVSTLTIQRTQQEDSAVYLCASSRRQETQYFGPGTRLLVL.

The V and J genes are TRBV9 and TRBJ2-7; no clear D gene. Germline lookup yields CDR1 SGDLS and CDR2 YYNGEE. The CDR3 covers 16 residues. The V end was cut by 4 bases, the J end by 0 bases, with 17 bases between. The CDR3 DNA reads as TGTGCCAGCAGCCCCCAAACGGGCACCACCTCCTACGAGCAGTACTTC. It translates to CASSPQTGTTSYEQYF.

A remark on this clonotype: One end of the junction fails to match germline, which may point to a read error. The chain recombines TRBV11-1 with TRBJ2-1; D is perhaps TRBD2 (6 bases). CDR1 and CDR2 (germline): SGHAT, FQDESV (reference sequence). There are 14 residues in the CDR3. The CDR3, as DNA: TGTGCCAGCAGCCTAGCGAATTCCTACAATGAGCAGTTCTTC. It codes for CASSLANSYNEQFF.

This clonotype was seen a handful of times. V usage is TRBV6-5 and J usage is TRBJ2-5, with 7 bases that match TRBD2. CDR1 is MNHEY, CDR2 SVGAGI, per germline. J was trimmed by 5 bases and V by 5 bases; bases with no gene match: 5. The CDR3 contains 13 residues. The CDR3 nucleotides read TGTGCCAGCAGTCCCAGGGAGGGGGAGACCCAGTACTTC. Its protein is CASSPREGETQYF.

Only a few counts were recorded for this clonotype. The chain recombines TRBV4-1 with TRBJ1-3; D is unclear. Trimming took 4 bases from V and 0 from J, leaving 19 bases between them. Germline V CDR1 and CDR2: MGHRA, YSYEKL. There are 18 residues in the CDR3. CDR3 amino acids: CASSLFHVRGSSGNTIYF. The DNA for the CDR3 is TGCGCCAGCAGCCTCTTCCACGTTCGAGGGAGCTCTGGAAACACCATATATTTT.

This clonotype was detected only a few times. The rearrangement uses TRBV4-2 and TRBJ1-6; D is perhaps TRBD1 (5 bases). The CDR3 has 19 residues. Germline CDR1 reads LGHNA; CDR2 reads YNFKEQ. V lost 0 bases, J lost 1 base, and 16 bases lay in between. The CDR3 nucleotides are TGTGCCAGCAGCCAAGATAGCAGGGCTAGTTCGTCCTATAATTCACCCCTCCACTTT. It is translated as CASSQDSRASSSYNSPLHF.